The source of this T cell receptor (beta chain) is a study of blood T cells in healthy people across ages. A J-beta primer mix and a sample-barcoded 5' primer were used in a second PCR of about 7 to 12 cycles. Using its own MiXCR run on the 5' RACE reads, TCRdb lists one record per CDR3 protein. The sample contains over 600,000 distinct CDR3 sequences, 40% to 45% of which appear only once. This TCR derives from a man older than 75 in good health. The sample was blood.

CDR3 DNA: TGTGCCAGCAGTGAATGGACTAGCGGGAGTAGGAATGAGCAGTTCTTC. Translated: CASSEWTSGSRNEQFF. The rearrangement uses TRBV6-1 and TRBJ2-1; TRBD2 matches 13 bases. The CDR3 is made up of 16 amino acids. V dropped 2 bases and J dropped 7; count of bases not matched to a gene: 5. Germline V CDR1 and CDR2: MNHNS, SASEGT.